Listed below are T cell receptor beta chains from one sample, sequenced in a study of OX40 agonist ivuxolimab in advanced cancers. Data came from immunoSEQ multiplex PCR; TCRdb stores just in-frame clones and leaves some out. The sample lists about 48,000 clones; 80% to 85% were seen once. The material was CD4+ or CD8+ T cells sorted from blood, obtained in a trial of the OX40 agonist ivuxolimab. These receptors all come from an adult with an advanced solid tumor such as melanoma, head and neck, liver or kidney cancer. The CDR3 runs from the conserved cysteine through the conserved F or W. D genes are given only for firm matches. Not every row has a clone size; where given, it reads once, few, many or a size class.

cdr3_nt,cdr3_aa,d_call,j_call,cdr3_length,clone_size,v_call
TGTGCTAGTGCCATGGACAGGGCCCTCTCCTACGAGCAGTACTTC,CASAMDRALSYEQYF,TRBD1,TRBJ2-7,15,-,TRBV12-5
TGTGCCAGCAGTTCCGGGACAGGACCCTACGAGCAGTACTTC,CASSSGTGPYEQYF,TRBD1,TRBJ2-7,14,-,TRBV27
TGCGCCAGCAGCCAAGATCCACTAGCGACTTACAATGAGCAGTTCTTC,CASSQDPLATYNEQFF,TRBD2,TRBJ2-1,16,-,TRBV4-3
TGTGCCAGCAGCGTTGTACAGGGGGCCGGGGAGACCCAGTACTTC,CASSVVQGAGETQYF,TRBD1,TRBJ2-5,15,few,TRBV7-2
TGTGCCAGCAGCTTACCGGGTAGCGGGTTGTACAATGAGCAGTTCTTC,CASSLPGSGLYNEQFF,TRBD2,TRBJ2-1,16,-,TRBV7-9
TGTGCCAGCAGTGAAGACAGGGGCTCGAGCGAGCAGTACTTC,CASSEDRGSSEQYF,TRBD1,TRBJ2-7,14,-,TRBV6-1
TGCGCCAGCAGCCCGGGAGGGATTGGTGGCTACACCTTC,CASSPGGIGGYTF,-,TRBJ1-2,13,-,TRBV5-1
TGTGCCAGCAGTTCTAGCGGGTTCGAGGAGACCCAGTACTTC,CASSSSGFEETQYF,TRBD2,TRBJ2-5,14,few,TRBV11-2
TGTGCCACCAGCTTTACGGGTCTGTCCTACGAGCAGTACTTC,CATSFTGLSYEQYF,-,TRBJ2-7,14,-,TRBV15
TGTGCCACCTCGACGGGATCCAATCAGCCCCAGCATTTT,CATSTGSNQPQHF,-,TRBJ1-5,13,-,TRBV2
TGTGCCAGCAGCCAAGGTGTCGTTCGAGGCGAGCAGTACTTC,CASSQGVVRGEQYF,-,TRBJ2-7,14,-,TRBV7-2
TGTGCCAGCAGCCAAGAGCCAGGACAGGGTGATAATGAGCAGTTCTTC,CASSQEPGQGDNEQFF,TRBD1,TRBJ2-1,16,-,TRBV14
TGTGCCACCAGCAGAGATTGGGATACGCAGTATTTT,CATSRDWDTQYF,-,TRBJ2-3,12,once,TRBV15
TGTGCCAGCTCACCCGGACAGGGTGGAGGCACAGATACGCAGTATTTT,CASSPGQGGGTDTQYF,TRBD1,TRBJ2-3,16,-,TRBV18
TGCGCCAGCAGCCTAAATACAGACTCTGGGGCCAACGTCCTGACTTTC,CASSLNTDSGANVLTF,-,TRBJ2-6,16,-,TRBV4-3
TGTGCCAGCAGCCCATTGATACTAGCGGGAGGGCCGAATGAGCAGTTCTTC,CASSPLILAGGPNEQFF,TRBD2,TRBJ2-1,17,-,TRBV5-6
TGTGCCAGCAGCTTGGGGACAACTCTGTTTTTT,CASSLGTTLFF,-,TRBJ2-2,11,once,TRBV5-6
TGCGCCAGCAGCTTAACATCCACCGGGGAGCTGTTTTTT,CASSLTSTGELFF,-,TRBJ2-2,13,-,TRBV5-1
TGTGCCAGCAGGGACCGACGTGAGGCAGAGACCCAGTACTTC,CASRDRREAETQYF,-,TRBJ2-5,14,-,TRBV2
TGTGCCAGCACCCCCATGGCGGGAGTGGCCAATGAGCAGTTCTTC,CASTPMAGVANEQFF,TRBD2,TRBJ2-1,15,-,TRBV6-5
TGTGCCAGCAGCTGGGGCAGCGAAAAACTGTTTTTT,CASSWGSEKLFF,-,TRBJ1-4,12,once,TRBV5-3
TGTGCCAGCAACTATTTTAATGAAAAACTGTTTTTT,CASNYFNEKLFF,-,TRBJ1-4,12,-,TRBV2
TGTGCCAGTAGCACTAACGGGTGGGGGGCCAACGTCCTGACTTTC,CASSTNGWGANVLTF,-,TRBJ2-6,15,-,TRBV19
TGTGCCAGCAGCTTAGAGACAGGCTATGAGCAGTTCTTC,CASSLETGYEQFF,-,TRBJ2-1,13,-,TRBV7-2
TGTGCCTGGACCGGACAGGGTGCGGATACGCAGTATTTT,CAWTGQGADTQYF,TRBD1,TRBJ2-3,13,-,TRBV30
TGTGCCAGCAGTGAAGCTACGGCTAGCGGGTATTCCTACGAGCAGTACTTC,CASSEATASGYSYEQYF,TRBD2,TRBJ2-7,17,-,TRBV6-1
TGCGCCAGCAGTAAAGGGACAGCGAACACTGAAGCTTTCTTT,CASSKGTANTEAFF,TRBD1,TRBJ1-1,14,-,TRBV5-1
TGTGCCAGCAGCGTAGGAGGTCAACTTAGCACAGATACGCAGTATTTT,CASSVGGQLSTDTQYF,-,TRBJ2-3,16,-,TRBV9
TGTGCCAGCAGCTTAGTACGGCTAGCGGGAGGATCTTACAATGAGCAGTTCTTC,CASSLVRLAGGSYNEQFF,TRBD2,TRBJ2-1,18,-,TRBV7-9
TGCGCCAGCAGCGTCGACAGCTCTGGAAACACCATATATTTT,CASSVDSSGNTIYF,-,TRBJ1-3,14,-,TRBV5-1
TGTGCCACCAGCAGAGATGAAATTGAAGCTTTCTTT,CATSRDEIEAFF,-,TRBJ1-1,12,few,TRBV15
TGTGCCAGCAGCCCGGCCCGATCCGGCTCCTACAATGAGCAGTTCTTC,CASSPARSGSYNEQFF,-,TRBJ2-1,16,few,TRBV6-6
TGTGCCAGCAGCAAGCCGGGACAAAGTTTTACCGAGCAGTACTTC,CASSKPGQSFTEQYF,-,TRBJ2-7,15,-,TRBV7-2
TGTGCCAGCAGTTCCTGGACAGGGGCTGGCTACACCTTC,CASSSWTGAGYTF,TRBD1,TRBJ1-2,13,once,TRBV6-5
TGTGCCATCAGTGAAGGACTAGCGGAGACAGACAATGAGCAGTTCTTC,CAISEGLAETDNEQFF,TRBD2,TRBJ2-1,16,-,TRBV10-3
TGTGCCAGCAGCTTAGCCGGGACAGCATATGGCTACACCTTC,CASSLAGTAYGYTF,TRBD1,TRBJ1-2,14,-,TRBV7-2
TGTGCCAGCAGCTCCCCCGACAGGGGATACATTCAGTACTTC,CASSSPDRGYIQYF,TRBD1,TRBJ2-4,14,-,TRBV7-9
TGTGCCAGCAGCTTAGGGGTAGGTTACGAGCAGTACTTC,CASSLGVGYEQYF,-,TRBJ2-7,13,-,TRBV7-8
TGTGCCAGCAGCTTCCAAACTAGCGGGAGTTACAATGAGCAGTTCTTC,CASSFQTSGSYNEQFF,TRBD2,TRBJ2-1,16,once,TRBV11-2
TGTGCCAGCAGCTTAGTTTCAGGGCAGGGTAGAGGGAATGAGCAGTTCTTC,CASSLVSGQGRGNEQFF,-,TRBJ2-1,17,-,TRBV7-2
TGTGCCAGCAGCCCCGAGGAGACAGGACGTCCTTTAAGAAACACCATATATTTT,CASSPEETGRPLRNTIYF,-,TRBJ1-3,18,-,TRBV6-7
TGTGCCAGCTCACCGGGTGACGGGGAGCTGTTTTTT,CASSPGDGELFF,-,TRBJ2-2,12,-,TRBV18
TGTGCCAGCGGCGTAGTCGGGACAGGGGCCGAGCAGTACTTC,CASGVVGTGAEQYF,TRBD1,TRBJ2-7,14,-,TRBV7-9
TGTGCCAGCTCACCACACCCGACAGGGGATTGGGAGTCCGCCGGGGAGCTGTTTTTT,CASSPHPTGDWESAGELFF,TRBD1,TRBJ2-2,19,-,TRBV18
TGTGCCATCAACACGGGACGGGAGAACTACGAGCAGTACTTC,CAINTGRENYEQYF,-,TRBJ2-7,14,-,TRBV10-3
TGTGCCAGCAGCTTAGGGGCAGGGGCCTACGAGCAGTACTTC,CASSLGAGAYEQYF,-,TRBJ2-7,14,few,TRBV11-2
TGTGCCAGCAGCTTAGTTGGGACAGAGAGGCTCACAGATACGCAGTATTTT,CASSLVGTERLTDTQYF,TRBD1,TRBJ2-3,17,-,TRBV11-2
TGTGCCAGCGGGGGACCCACCTACGAGCAGTACTTC,CASGGPTYEQYF,-,TRBJ2-7,12,-,TRBV27
TGTGCCAGCACCACGATCCTTGACCCAGGGTGGCCCACTTACGAGCAGTACTTC,CASTTILDPGWPTYEQYF,-,TRBJ2-7,18,-,TRBV21-1
TGTGCCAGCAGCACTAGCGGGAGGCGGGCGTCCTACGAGCAGTACTTC,CASSTSGRRASYEQYF,TRBD2,TRBJ2-7,16,-,TRBV5-4
TGTGCCAGCAGCGTGGGACAGAACAATGAGCAGTTCTTC,CASSVGQNNEQFF,TRBD1,TRBJ2-1,13,-,TRBV7-9
TGTGCCACCACTAGCGGGAGGGAGAATGAGCAGTTCTTC,CATTSGRENEQFF,TRBD2,TRBJ2-1,13,-,TRBV7-8
TGTGCACTCGGTTTGCGAGGACAGTACAATGAGCAGTTCTTC,CALGLRGQYNEQFF,-,TRBJ2-1,14,-,TRBV2
TGTGCCAGTAGTCTCGGACTAGCGGGAGATGATACGCAGTATTTT,CASSLGLAGDDTQYF,TRBD2,TRBJ2-3,15,-,TRBV19